The following is a T cell receptor (beta chain) sequence with its context. As every portion of the isolated RNA was reverse transcribed, the sequencing read expressed TCRB transcripts. Assay: immunoSEQ multiplex PCR; the TCRdb copy retains only in-frame clones and omits some. The table lists about 130,000 clones, around a tenth of them singletons. CDR1 is SGHDT, CDR2 YYEEEE, per germline. CDR3 length equals 15 residues. The V and J ends lost 5 bases and 0 bases, in that order; junction bases with no gene match: 7. The source of the sample is a study of beta chain features in type 1 diabetes. The rearrangement uses TRBV5-6 and TRBJ2-7, with 8 bases that match TRBD2. The source of this sequence is a man younger than 35 in good health. The sequenced sample was central memory CD4+ T cells from blood. The CDR3 region has the DNA TGTGCCAGCAGAGTAGCGGGACGCAGCTCCTACGAGCAGTACTTC. Translating gives CASRVAGRSSYEQYF.